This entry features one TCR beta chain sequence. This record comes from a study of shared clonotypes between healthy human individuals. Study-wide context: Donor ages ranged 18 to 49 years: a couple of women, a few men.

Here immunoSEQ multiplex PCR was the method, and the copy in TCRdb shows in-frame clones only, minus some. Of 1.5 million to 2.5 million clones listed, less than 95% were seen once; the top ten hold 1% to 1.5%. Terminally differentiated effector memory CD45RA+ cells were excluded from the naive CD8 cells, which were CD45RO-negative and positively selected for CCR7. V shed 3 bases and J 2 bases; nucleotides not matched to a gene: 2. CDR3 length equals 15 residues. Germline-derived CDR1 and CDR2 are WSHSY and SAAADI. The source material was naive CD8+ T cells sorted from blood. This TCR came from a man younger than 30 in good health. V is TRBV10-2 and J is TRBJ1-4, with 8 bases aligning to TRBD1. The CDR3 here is CASSDPGGTNEKLFF. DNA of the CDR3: TGCGCCAGCAGTGACCCAGGGGGCACTAATGAAAAACTGTTTTTT.